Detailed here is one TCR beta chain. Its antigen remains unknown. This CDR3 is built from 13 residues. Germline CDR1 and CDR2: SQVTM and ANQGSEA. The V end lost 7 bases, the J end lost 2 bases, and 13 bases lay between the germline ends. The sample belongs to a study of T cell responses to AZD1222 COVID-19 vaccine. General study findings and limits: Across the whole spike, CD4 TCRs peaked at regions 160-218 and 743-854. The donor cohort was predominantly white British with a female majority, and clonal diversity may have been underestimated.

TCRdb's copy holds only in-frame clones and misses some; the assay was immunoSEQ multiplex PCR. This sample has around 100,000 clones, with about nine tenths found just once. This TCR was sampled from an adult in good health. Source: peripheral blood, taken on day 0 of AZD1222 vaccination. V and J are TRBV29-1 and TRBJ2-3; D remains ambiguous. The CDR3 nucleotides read TGCAGCGCGGATTCGGGCTACACAGATACGCAGTATTTT. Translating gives CSADSGYTDTQYF.